The 12 T cell receptor beta chains below were found in one sample sequenced in a study of T cells after yellow fever vaccination. TCRdb called the 5' RACE reads again in MiXCR, with one record for every CDR3 protein. Found here are about 330,000 distinct CDR3 sequences, around 7.3% of them singletons; the top ten hold about 18%. Sequences were derived from PBMCs, sampled more than 35 days after the first yellow fever vaccination. These receptor sequences come from a young man who received the YFV17D yellow fever vaccine.

The chain couples TRBV7-9 to TRBJ1-5, with D possibly TRBD1 on 5 matching bases. CDR1 and CDR2 from the germline V gene are SEHNR and FQNEAQ (reference sequence). This CDR3 has 14 residues. V lost 5 bases to trimming and J lost 6 bases, with 14 bases between them. The chain's CDR3 is CASSDGDGAQPQHF. CDR3 sequence (DNA): TGTGCCAGCAGCGATGGGGACGGGGCTCAGCCCCAGCATTTT.

This clonotype was observed a few times. The rearrangement joins TRBV5-1 to TRBJ1-1, with D unclear. V was cut by 7 bases and J by 0 bases, with 10 bases left in between. CDR1 is SGHRS and CDR2 is YFSETQ in the germline V gene. The CDR3 has 13 residues. The CDR3: CASALRVNTEAFF. In DNA form, the CDR3 reads TGCGCCAGCGCCCTCCGGGTGAACACTGAAGCTTTCTTT.

V is TRBV6-2 or TRBV6-3 and J is TRBJ2-3; D might be TRBD1 (6 bases). From germline, CDR1 is MNHEY and CDR2 SVGEGT. This CDR3 has 13 residues. V was trimmed by 6 bases and J by 4 bases, leaving 11 bases between them. Here the CDR3 reads CASREQGADTQYF. In DNA form, the CDR3 reads TGTGCCAGCAGAGAACAGGGCGCAGATACGCAGTATTTT.

This clonotype has only a few counts. The V gene is TRBV4-3, the J gene TRBJ2-3; TRBD2 matches at 7 bases. The CDR3 runs 16 residues. The germline V gene encodes CDR1 LGHNA and CDR2 YSLEER. V shed 4 bases and J 1 base; nucleotides not matched to a gene: 8. CDR3 bases: TGCGCCAGCAGCCTCATTATGGGGGGGGGCACAGATACGCAGTATTTT. This gives the protein CASSLIMGGGTDTQYF.

This clonotype showed up many times. The chain employs TRBV5-1 and TRBJ2-2; TRBD1 might be the D (5 bases). Per the germline V gene, CDR1 is SGHRS and CDR2 is YFSETQ. The CDR3 is 16 residues long. The ends were cut back, 1 base at V and 0 bases at J, with 10 bases in the middle. The CDR3 DNA reads as TGCGCCAGCAGCTTGAGGAACAGGACGAACACCGGGGAGCTGTTTTTT. Its protein product is CASSLRNRTNTGELFF.

This clonotype was picked up many times. The chain recombines TRBV12-3 or TRBV12-4 with TRBJ2-5; 8 bases agree with TRBD1. There are 12 residues in the CDR3. Trimming at V came to 5 bases and at J to 4 bases, leaving 0 bases not matched to a gene. The CDR3: CASSDRGETQYF. The CDR3 nucleotides are TGTGCCAGCAGTGACAGGGGAGAGACCCAGTACTTC.

This clonotype has a handful of counts. V and J are TRBV2 and TRBJ2-1; 7 nucleotides align to TRBD1. CDR1 and CDR2 (germline): SNHLY, FYNNEI. Trimming at V came to 7 bases and at J to 2 bases, leaving 8 bases not matched to a gene. The CDR3 runs 15 residues. As DNA, the CDR3 is TGTGCCAGCATCAGACAGGGTCGGACCTACAATGAGCAGTTCTTC. Translation: CASIRQGRTYNEQFF. The entire variable domain, with the rest obtained from reference TRBV2 and TRBJ2-1, is as follows: EPEVTQTPSHQVTQMGQEVILRCVPISNHLYFYWYRQILGQKVEFLVSFYNNEISEKSEIFDDQFSVERPDGSNFTLKIRSTKLEDSAMYFCASIRQGRTYNEQFFGPGTRLTVL.

A few counts support this clonotype. This sequence joins TRBV5-1 and TRBJ1-2, with TRBD1 identical over 9 bases. V lost 6 bases, J lost 1 base, and 10 bases stayed unmatched. Per germline, CDR1 SGHRS and CDR2 YFSETQ. This CDR3 has 16 residues. CDR3 DNA: TGCGCCAGCACACAGGACAGGGGAGGGTTTAACTATGGCTACACCTTC. Residues: CASTQDRGGFNYGYTF.

This clonotype was observed a few times. The chain combines TRBV25-1 with TRBJ1-2; D is unclear. The CDR3 contains 10 residues. The V end was cut by 4 bases, the J end by 4 bases, with 1 base between. Per germline, CDR1 MGHDK and CDR2 SYGVNS. Here the CDR3 reads CASSGYGYTF. As DNA, the CDR3 is TGTGCCAGCAGTGGCTATGGCTACACCTTC.

This clonotype was counted a few times. The chain links TRBV7-9 to TRBJ1-2; 11 bases agree with TRBD1. Germline V lookup: CDR1 SEHNR, CDR2 FQNEAQ (reference sequence). Losses at the gene ends were 4 bases for V and 4 bases for J; bases not matched to a gene: 5. CDR3 length: 15 residues. CDR3 loop: CASSSRTGGVYGYTF. For the CDR3, the DNA is TGTGCCAGCAGCTCCCGGACAGGGGGCGTCTATGGCTACACCTTC.

This clonotype came up many times. The CDR3 here is CASSYSAGGPTDTQYF. CDR3 nucleotide sequence: TGTGCCAGCAGTTACTCAGCGGGGGGACCCACAGATACGCAGTATTTT. V usage is TRBV6-5 and J usage is TRBJ2-3, with 9 bases lining up with TRBD2. The length of the CDR3 is 16 residues. Germline V CDR1 and CDR2: MNHEY, SVGAGI. With 0 bases clipped from V and 2 bases from J, the junction kept 3 bases outside the gene matches.

This clonotype was detected a few times. CDR3 DNA: TGTGCCAGCAGTGCCAACCCTAAGGGCAATCAGCCCCAGCATTTT. It codes for CASSANPKGNQPQHF. The gene calls are TRBV6-1 and TRBJ1-5; D is undetermined. Germline loops: CDR1 MNHNS, CDR2 SASEGT. The CDR3 runs 15 residues. V lost 4 bases, J lost 2 bases, and 12 bases lay in between.